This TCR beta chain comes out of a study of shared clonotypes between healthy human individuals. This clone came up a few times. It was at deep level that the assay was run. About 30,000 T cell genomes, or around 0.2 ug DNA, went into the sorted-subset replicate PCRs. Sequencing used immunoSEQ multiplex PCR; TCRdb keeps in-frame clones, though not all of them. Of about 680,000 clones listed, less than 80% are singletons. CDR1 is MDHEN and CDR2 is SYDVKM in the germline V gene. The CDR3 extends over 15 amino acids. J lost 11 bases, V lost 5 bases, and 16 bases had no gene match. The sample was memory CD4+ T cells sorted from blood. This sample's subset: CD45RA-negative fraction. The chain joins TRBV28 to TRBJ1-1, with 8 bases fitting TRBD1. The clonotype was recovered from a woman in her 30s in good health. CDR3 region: CASSPAQGARGRAFF. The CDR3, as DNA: TGTGCCAGCAGTCCCGCCCAGGGGGCGCGGGGAAGGGCTTTCTTT.